The rows below give T cell receptor beta chains drawn from one sample of a study of human T cells and chemical hapten exposure. TCRdb used MiXCR to reprocess the RACE reads, holding one entry per CDR3 protein. The sample shows approximately 370,000 distinct CDR3 sequences, around 5.5% of them seen only once. The sample in question was whole blood, obtained in connection with sensitization to the hapten diphenylcyclopropenone (DPC). All receptors derive from a young woman with alopecia areata. Some clones in this sample may be carry-over from other donors' samples. CDR3s include the opening cysteine and the closing phenylalanine or tryptophan. D genes are given only for firm matches. Clone size is shown for a subset of rows, as once, few, many or a class of expanded clone.

cdr3_aa cdr3_nt v_call clone_size d_call j_call
CAISEGEGDEETQYF TGTGCCATCAGCGAGGGTGAAGGGGATGAAGAGACCCAGTACTTC TRBV10-3 few NA TRBJ2-5
CASSPLPLNTEAFF TGTGCCAGCAGCCCACTTCCATTGAACACTGAAGCTTTCTTT TRBV6-6 many NA TRBJ1-1
CASSFGTVRTQYF TGTGCCAGCAGCTTTGGTACTGTCCGAACGCAGTATTTT TRBV7-9 NA NA TRBJ2-3
CASRTQGRGGANVLTF TGTGCCAGCAGAACACAGGGGAGAGGTGGGGCCAACGTCCTGACTTTC TRBV6-5 many TRBD1 TRBJ2-6
CASSSDRYPSDTQYF TGTGCCAGCAGTTCCGACCGATACCCCAGTGATACGCAGTATTTT TRBV7-8 few NA TRBJ2-3
CSVEGVDEQYF TGCAGCGTTGAGGGGGTGGACGAGCAGTACTTC TRBV29-1 few NA TRBJ2-7
CSVEDPLGIF TGCAGCGTTGAGGACCCGCTGGGAATCTTC TRBV29-1 few NA TRBJ2-1
CASSWASGGAREQYF TGTGCCAGCAGTTGGGCTAGCGGGGGGGCGCGTGAGCAGTACTTC TRBV28 NA TRBD2 TRBJ2-7
CASSPTEFYTEAFF TGCGCCAGCAGCCCGACCGAATTTTACACTGAAGCTTTCTTT TRBV4-1 few NA TRBJ1-1
CASSLGGGKRADGYTF TGTGCCAGCAGCTTAGGAGGGGGCAAGCGAGCAGATGGCTACACCTTC TRBV7-3 many TRBD1 TRBJ1-2
CASTYSGTGGLQPQHF TGTGCCAGCACTTACTCCGGGACAGGGGGCCTTCAGCCCCAGCATTTT TRBV6-2/TRBV6-3 NA TRBD1 TRBJ1-5
CASSLGDSLSGNTIYF TGTGCCAGCAGCTTGGGGGACAGTCTCTCTGGAAACACCATATATTTT TRBV5-5 many TRBD1 TRBJ1-3
CASRDGLADTDTQYF TGTGCCAGCAGGGACGGACTAGCGGACACAGATACGCAGTATTTT TRBV6-2/TRBV6-3 many TRBD2 TRBJ2-3
CASSFFRPDTGELFF TGTGCCAGCAGCTTCTTTCGACCGGACACCGGGGAGCTGTTTTTT TRBV7-2 many NA TRBJ2-2
CARPVGLGNTIYF TGCGCCAGACCCGTTGGGCTCGGAAACACCATATATTTT TRBV5-1 many NA TRBJ1-3
CASSSNGAQGTYNSPLHF TGTGCCAGCAGCTCCAATGGGGCCCAGGGGACCTATAATTCACCCCTCCACTTT TRBV5-4 NA NA TRBJ1-6
CSVGHMNTEAFF TGCAGCGTCGGACATATGAACACTGAAGCTTTCTTT TRBV29-1 many NA TRBJ1-1
CASSAGTGAVYNSPLHF TGTGCCAGCAGTGCCGGGACAGGCGCCGTCTATAATTCACCCCTCCACTTT TRBV2 few TRBD1 TRBJ1-6
CASSWGGTNQPQHF TGTGCCAGCAGCTGGGGGGGCACCAATCAGCCCCAGCATTTT TRBV7-2 NA NA TRBJ1-5
CSATYGTGTGELFF TGCAGTGCCACTTATGGGACAGGGACCGGGGAGCTGTTTTTT TRBV20-1 many TRBD1 TRBJ2-2
CASSQEGMNYRGRIGSGELFF TGTGCCAGCAGCCAAGAAGGGATGAATTATCGGGGGCGGATCGGGTCCGGGGAGCTGTTTTTT TRBV3-1 NA NA TRBJ2-2
CASSLYEEKLFF TGTGCCAGCAGTTTGTACGAGGAAAAACTGTTTTTT TRBV5-5 few NA TRBJ1-4
CASSAESHQPQHF TGTGCCAGCAGTGCGGAGTCGCATCAGCCCCAGCATTTT TRBV6-1 many NA TRBJ1-5
CSARPQREETQYF TGCAGTGCTAGACCACAGAGGGAAGAGACCCAGTACTTC TRBV20-1 NA NA TRBJ2-5
CAISGQGDTQYF TGTGCCATCAGTGGACAGGGGGATACGCAGTATTTT TRBV10-3 NA TRBD1 TRBJ2-3
CASSNSLRISGYTF TGCGCCAGCAGTAATTCACTCCGGATAAGTGGCTACACCTTC TRBV5-1 NA NA TRBJ1-2
CSARTQETQYF TGCAGCGCCCGGACTCAAGAGACCCAGTACTTC TRBV29-1 many NA TRBJ2-5
CAISGGPADTQYF TGTGCCATCAGTGGGGGGCCAGCAGATACGCAGTATTTT TRBV10-3 NA NA TRBJ2-3